One sample yielded the 32 T cell receptor beta chains listed below, sequenced in a study of blood T cell repertoires in COVID-19. The data were produced by immunoSEQ multiplex PCR, yet TCRdb's version contains in-frame clones alone and is incomplete. The table has over 250,000 clones, around 87% seen once. The sequenced sample was peripheral blood. These receptors originate from a woman in her forties or fifties with acute or convalescent COVID-19.

This sequence joins TRBV5-1 and TRBJ2-7, with a weak D call TRBD1 (5 bases). There are 14 residues in the CDR3. Germline V gene sequence: CDR1 SGHRS, CDR2 YFSETQ. V lost 0 bases to trimming and J lost 3 bases, with 10 bases between them. CDR3 residues: CASSLGQGLYEQYF. CDR3 bases: TGCGCCAGCAGCTTGGGTCAGGGTCTCTACGAGCAGTACTTC.

This clone was seen a handful of times. CDR3 protein: CASSPTATANMNTEAFF. The CDR3 DNA sequence: TGTGCCAGCTCACCTACCGCGACAGCAAACATGAACACTGAAGCTTTCTTT. The V and J genes are TRBV18 and TRBJ1-1, with a possible D match to TRBD1 (5 bases). The CDR3 is made up of 17 amino acids. The V end lost 3 bases, the J end lost 0 bases, and 17 bases lay between the germline ends. CDR1 and CDR2 (germline): KGHSH, LQKENI.

The V call is TRBV13, the J call TRBJ2-1, with 12 bases matching TRBD1. Germline CDR1 PRHDT, CDR2 FYEKMQ (reference sequence). The V segment lost 7 bases and the J segment 8 bases; nucleotides outside the gene matches: 12. The CDR3 contains 16 residues. DNA of the CDR3: TGTGCCAGCAACCCAACGGGGACAGGGGGCAAGGATGAGCAGTTCTTC. This codes for CASNPTGTGGKDEQFF.

The chain joins TRBV6-5 to TRBJ1-1; D is possibly TRBD1 (6 bases). The V end lost 0 bases, the J end lost 1 base, and 9 bases lay between the germline ends. Germline assignment: CDR1 MNHEY and CDR2 SVGAGI. The CDR3 length is 15 residues. CDR3: CASSYSRGGNTEAFF. CDR3 bases: TGTGCCAGCAGTTACTCGAGAGGGGGGAACACTGAAGCTTTCTTT.

The V and J genes are TRBV2 and TRBJ1-6; no reliable D call. V dropped 4 bases and J dropped 10 bases, with 11 bases sitting between them. The CDR3 is 13 amino acids. Germline-derived CDR1 and CDR2 are SNHLY and FYNNEI. The CDR3 nucleotides are TGTGCCAGCAGTGTTGAGGGAAAATCACCCCTCCACTTT. Translating it yields CASSVEGKSPLHF.

The chain couples TRBV11-2 to TRBJ2-5; TRBD2 matches at 7 bases. Germline CDR1 SGHAT, CDR2 FQNNGV. J gave up 4 bases and V 0 bases, and 11 bases lay outside the gene matches. The CDR3 is 17 residues long. The CDR3 nucleotides read TGTGCCAGCAGCTTAGATGGTCTCGGACTAGTAGGAGAGACCCAGTACTTC. The encoded protein is CASSLDGLGLVGETQYF.

This clone was observed once. The chain is built from TRBV4-1 and TRBJ1-1; D possibly corresponds to TRBD1 (5 bases). V was cut by 2 bases and J by 4 bases, with 11 bases left in between. The CDR3 contains 14 residues. The germline CDR1 and CDR2 sequences are MGHRA and YSYEKL. Here the CDR3 reads CASSQNTGGTEAFF. The CDR3 DNA sequence: TGCGCCAGCAGCCAAAATACAGGTGGCACTGAAGCTTTCTTT.

V is TRBV29-1 and J is TRBJ1-1; D uncertain. Trimming stripped 4 bases from V and 0 bases from J, with 9 bases between. Germline loops: CDR1 SQVTM, CDR2 ANQGSEA. CDR3 length: 13 amino acids. In DNA form, the CDR3 reads TGCAGCGTTGCGGGAACCATGAACACTGAAGCTTTCTTT. It translates to CSVAGTMNTEAFF.

The chain uses TRBV2 and TRBJ2-2; no firm D call. Germline V gene lookup returns CDR1 SNHLY and CDR2 FYNNEI. The CDR3 totals 14 residues. V was trimmed by 7 bases and J by 0 bases, leaving 9 bases between them. Here the CDR3 reads CASIKRANTGELFF. The CDR3 DNA is TGTGCCAGCATAAAGCGAGCGAACACCGGGGAGCTGTTTTTT.

The chain joins TRBV6-5 to TRBJ1-2; the D is unclear. CDR1 is MNHEY and CDR2 is SVGAGI in the germline V gene. V shed 0 bases and J shed 2 bases, with 13 bases lying between them. This CDR3 is built from 16 residues. This CDR3 reads CASSYSSLNSNYGYTF. In nucleotides, the CDR3 is TGTGCCAGCAGTTACTCGAGCCTTAACTCGAACTATGGCTACACCTTC.

With regard to this clone: The sample holds other DNA sequences that translate to the same CDR3. The V gene is TRBV7-9, the J gene TRBJ2-1; 12 bases are a match to TRBD2. Trimming removed 6 bases from V and 4 bases from J; junction bases left unmatched: 4. Per germline, CDR1 SEHNR and CDR2 FQNEAQ (reference sequence). CDR3 size: 15 residues. In DNA, the CDR3 is TGTGCCAGCAGTCCTGGACTAGCGGGATACAATGAGCAGTTCTTC. Translation gives CASSPGLAGYNEQFF.

This chain connects TRBV29-1 to TRBJ1-3, with a possible D match to TRBD1 (5 bases). This CDR3 has 12 amino acids. Per germline, CDR1 SQVTM and CDR2 ANQGSEA. V shed 7 bases and J shed 4 bases, with 11 bases lying between them. The chain's CDR3 is CSGLQAGNTIYF. CDR3 bases: TGCAGCGGATTACAGGCGGGAAACACCATATATTTT.

This chain links TRBV7-9 with TRBJ1-4, with D uncertain. CDR3 length: 13 residues. In germline, CDR1 is SEHNR, CDR2 FQNEAQ (reference sequence). Trimming removed 5 bases at V and 11 bases at J, with 15 bases between. Written as DNA, the CDR3 is TGTGCCAGCAGCACCGAGGCGGGCGGGAAACTGTTTTTT. Residues: CASSTEAGGKLFF. The full variable domain, with the rest looked up from reference TRBV7-9 and TRBJ1-4, is DTGVSQNPRHKITKRGQNVTFRCDPISEHNRLYWYRQTLGQGPEFLTYFQNEAQLEKSRLLSDRFSAERPKGSFSTLEIQRTEQGDSAMYLCASSTEAGGKLFFGSGTQLSVL.

This chain uses TRBV2 with TRBJ2-7, with a tentative D call TRBD1 (5 bases). The CDR3 is 14 residues long. Trimming took off 2 bases at V and 3 bases at J, with 11 bases between the two ends. Germline assignment: CDR1 SNHLY and CDR2 FYNNEI. The CDR3 is CASSEWGESYEQYF. The CDR3 coding sequence is TGTGCCAGCAGTGAATGGGGCGAGAGCTACGAGCAGTACTTC.

This chain uses TRBV7-2 with TRBJ2-1; TRBD2 agrees at 10 bases. CDR1 and CDR2 from the germline V gene are SGHTA and FQGNSA. The junction had 6 bases not matched to a gene; V was cut back by 5 bases and J by 2 bases. The CDR3 has 16 amino acids. Here the CDR3 reads CASSPQLAGAYNEQFF. The CDR3 region has the DNA TGTGCCAGCAGCCCCCAGCTAGCGGGAGCCTACAATGAGCAGTTCTTC.

The count of this clone is one. The same CDR3 also results from other DNA sequences found in this sample. V gene TRBV5-1 combines with J gene TRBJ2-7, with 7 positions matching TRBD1. The CDR3 has 14 residues. Trimming at V came to 4 bases and at J to 2 bases, leaving 6 bases not matched to a gene. Germline-derived CDR1 and CDR2 are SGHRS and YFSETQ. CDR3 region: CASSPGTVPYEQYF. DNA for the CDR3: TGCGCCAGCAGCCCGGGGACAGTTCCCTACGAGCAGTACTTC.

The chain combines TRBV9 with TRBJ2-5; 8 nucleotides match TRBD2. This CDR3 is 15 amino acids long. V trimming: 0 bases; J trimming: 5 bases; junction bases outside the gene matches: 6. Germline V gene data show CDR1 as SGDLS and CDR2 as YYNGEE. The CDR3 bases are TGTGCCAGCAGCGTAGGTAGCGGGAACTTGGAGACCCAGTACTTC. Encoded protein: CASSVGSGNLETQYF.

The chain employs TRBV5-1 and TRBJ2-1, with TRBD2 identical over 11 bases. The germline V gene has CDR1 SGHRS and CDR2 YFSETQ. V trimming: 4 bases; J trimming: 3 bases; junction bases outside the gene matches: 3. The CDR3 length is 15 residues. CDR3 DNA sequence: TGCGCCAGCAGCCAAACTAGCGGGAGCTACAATGAGCAGTTCTTC. Protein: CASSQTSGSYNEQFF.

V gene TRBV5-1 combines with J gene TRBJ1-1, with D tentatively TRBD1 (6 bases). From germline, CDR1 is SGHRS and CDR2 YFSETQ. This CDR3 has 14 amino acids. Trimming took 1 base from V and 5 from J, leaving 12 bases between them. CDR3 sequence (DNA): TGCGCCAGCAGCTTGTCAAACAGGGATACTGAAGCTTTCTTT. It codes for CASSLSNRDTEAFF.

This chain connects TRBV29-1 to TRBJ1-1, with 11 bases that match TRBD1. The CDR3 spans 13 residues. After removal of 5 bases from V and 2 bases from J, the junction contained 1 base not matched to a gene. The V gene's germline CDR1 is SQVTM and CDR2 ANQGSEA. This CDR3 reads CSVRTGGNTEAFF. The CDR3 DNA follows: TGCAGCGTTCGGACAGGGGGCAACACTGAAGCTTTCTTT.

CDR3 DNA sequence: TGTGCCAGCAGCTTAGAGGGGGGGCAGTATTCACCCCTCCACTTT. Its translation is CASSLEGGQYSPLHF. The chain employs TRBV7-8 and TRBJ1-6, with TRBD1 as a possible D gene (6 bases). Trimming removed 1 base from V and 8 bases from J, with 12 bases in between. The germline gives CDR1 SGHVS, CDR2 FQNEAQ. The CDR3 is 15 amino acids.

This chain links TRBV29-1 with TRBJ2-2, with no clear D. V was trimmed by 5 bases and J by 0 bases, leaving 7 bases between them. The CDR3 runs to 13 residues. Germline assignment: CDR1 SQVTM and CDR2 ANQGSEA. The CDR3 loop is CSVSRPNTGELFF. The CDR3 DNA follows: TGCAGCGTTTCCAGGCCGAACACCGGGGAGCTGTTTTTT.

V gene TRBV18 combines with J gene TRBJ2-1; 9 positions match TRBD2. The CDR3 sequence is 14 residues long. CDR1 and CDR2 (germline): KGHSH, LQKENI. V dropped 8 bases and J dropped 7; count of bases not matched to a gene: 9. The CDR3 sequence is CASQQASGKNEQFF. The CDR3 DNA is TGTGCCAGCCAGCAGGCTAGCGGGAAGAATGAGCAGTTCTTC.

V and J are TRBV2 and TRBJ1-2; D unclear. Germline-derived CDR1 and CDR2 are SNHLY and FYNNEI. The CDR3 runs to 13 residues. The V and J ends lost 8 bases and 2 bases respectively, with 12 bases between them. The CDR3 DNA reads as TGTGCCAGCGCGGGAGGCGGGAACTATGGCTACACCTTC. Translation: CASAGGGNYGYTF. The full variable domain, with the rest looked up from reference TRBV2 and TRBJ1-2, is EPEVTQTPSHQVTQMGQEVILRCVPISNHLYFYWYRQILGQKVEFLVSFYNNEISEKSEIFDDQFSVERPDGSNFTLKIRSTKLEDSAMYFCASAGGGNYGYTFGSGTRLTVV.

The chain has TRBV30 and TRBJ2-7, with 8 nucleotides matching TRBD1. V shed 3 bases, J shed 5 bases, and the junction held 9 bases outside the gene matches. This CDR3 region has 14 residues. CDR1 is GTSNPN, CDR2 SVGIG, per germline (reference sequence). CDR3 in amino acids: CAWSPWTGYNEQYF. DNA for the CDR3: TGTGCCTGGAGCCCATGGACAGGGTACAACGAGCAGTACTTC.

The V gene is TRBV5-1, the J gene TRBJ2-7; D might be TRBD2 (6 bases). Germline V lookup: CDR1 SGHRS, CDR2 YFSETQ. CDR3 length: 12 residues. Trimming pared 6 bases from V and 6 bases from J, leaving 13 bases between. The CDR3 protein is CASTYQGGEQYF. For the CDR3, the DNA is TGCGCCAGCACTTACCAGGGAGGCGAGCAGTACTTC.

This clone was counted a single time. This chain links TRBV27 with TRBJ1-5; maybe TRBD1 (5 bases). CDR1 MNHEY and CDR2 SMNVEV come from the germline V gene (reference sequence). The CDR3 spans 14 residues. V gave up 4 bases and J gave up 1 base, with 8 bases separating them. The CDR3, as DNA: TGTGCCAGCAGTTCGTACAGGAGCAATCAGCCCCAGCATTTT. Amino acids: CASSSYRSNQPQHF.

This clone was picked up one time. The V gene is TRBV6-4, the J gene TRBJ2-2, with 8 bases aligning to TRBD1. Per germline, CDR1 MRHNA and CDR2 SNTAGT. Trimming removed 6 bases from V and 1 base from J; junction bases left unmatched: 1. This CDR3 is built from 14 residues. The CDR3: CASRDRGNTGELFF. As DNA, the CDR3 is TGTGCCAGCAGAGACAGGGGGAACACCGGGGAGCTGTTTTTT.

The rearrangement joins TRBV5-6 to TRBJ1-4; 9 bases fit TRBD1. CDR3 size: 17 residues. Looked up from germline, CDR1 is SGHDT and CDR2 is YYEEEE. V shed 4 bases, J shed 0 bases, and the junction held 7 bases outside the gene matches. The CDR3 sequence: CASSRDRDASTNEKLFF. The CDR3 DNA reads as TGTGCCAGCAGCAGGGACAGGGATGCTTCAACTAATGAAAAACTGTTTTTT.

The V gene is TRBV3-1 (or the pseudogene TRBV3-2), the J gene TRBJ1-2; D not certain. Germline CDR1 and CDR2: LGHDT and YNNKEL (reference sequence). Trimming took 1 base from V and 4 from J, leaving 13 bases between them. The CDR3 is 15 amino acids. The CDR3: CASSQGASVGYGYTF. The CDR3 DNA reads TGTGCCAGCAGCCAAGGGGCTTCGGTAGGCTATGGCTACACCTTC.

The chain couples TRBV13 to TRBJ1-2; possibly TRBD1 for D (6 bases). Germline V CDR1 and CDR2: PRHDT, FYEKMQ (reference sequence). The CDR3 has 16 residues. Between the trimmed V and J ends, which lost 4 bases and 5 bases, there was a span of 20 bases. The CDR3 protein is CASSSLGQSNDYGYTF. In DNA form, the CDR3 reads TGTGCCAGCAGCTCCCTCGGACAGTCGAATGATTATGGCTACACCTTC.

The chain joins TRBV19 to TRBJ2-2, with 9 bases fitting TRBD1. The CDR3 is 16 residues long. Germline V gives CDR1 LNHDA, CDR2 SQIVND (reference sequence). With V trimmed by 5 bases and J by 3 bases, 7 bases remained unmatched. The CDR3 sequence is CASSGPGQGYTGELFF. The CDR3 DNA follows: TGTGCCAGTAGTGGGCCGGGACAGGGTTACACCGGGGAGCTGTTTTTT.